This TCR beta chain was recovered during a study of T cell responses to AZD1222 COVID-19 vaccine. This clone appeared a single time. Its antigen is undetermined. CDR3 length: 13 residues. Deletions cut 6 bases from V and 3 bases from J, with 11 bases between. Germline V gene lookup returns CDR1 MNHEY and CDR2 SMNVEV (reference sequence). Regarding the study as a whole: Nearly half of spike-specific TCRs reportedly target variant regions that are unmutated in the B.1.351 and B.1.1.7 variants.

Data came from immunoSEQ multiplex PCR; TCRdb stores just in-frame clones and leaves some out. The profile shows some 180,000 clones, roughly 89% of them singletons. The sequence was collected from an adult who received the AZD1222 COVID-19 vaccine. The sequencing here drew on peripheral blood, taken 28 days after the second AZD1222 dose. This chain joins TRBV27 and TRBJ1-1; possible D gene TRBD1, 5 bases. The CDR3 bases are TGTGCCAGCAGCACCGACAGAGACACTGAAGCTTTCTTT. This sequence encodes CASSTDRDTEAFF.